A selection of T cell receptor beta chains follows, all from one sample in a study of control samples from healthy donors and cancer patients. The method was immunoSEQ multiplex PCR; TCRdb's version includes in-frame clones alone and lacks a portion of them. Here the sample spans about 110,000 clones, just under 85% being singletons. The sample comprised blood. These receptor sequences come from a young man in good health. Both conserved end residues are part of each CDR3.

V gene: TRBV29-1
J gene: TRBJ1-2
CDR3 protein: CSVRAGGDGYTF

V gene: TRBV6-6
J gene: TRBJ2-1
CDR3 protein: CASTGQGGYNEQFF

V gene: TRBV29-1
J gene: TRBJ1-1
CDR3 protein: CSVEEMSGAGRLNTEAFF

V gene: TRBV11-3
J gene: TRBJ2-2
CDR3 protein: CASSATGGRELFF

V gene: TRBV13
J gene: TRBJ2-7
CDR3 protein: CASSSRPGIQGFYEQYF

V gene: TRBV5-4
J gene: TRBJ2-1
CDR3 protein: CASSLEGLASGEQFF

V gene: TRBV19
J gene: TRBJ1-5
CDR3 protein: CASRKTGWVNQPQHF

V gene: TRBV10-2
J gene: TRBJ1-2
CDR3 protein: CASRRDRAQGEDGYTF

V gene: TRBV28
J gene: TRBJ2-1
CDR3 protein: CASKLQSSYNEQFF

V gene: TRBV28
J gene: TRBJ1-2
CDR3 protein: CASSTAPGGRGYTF

V gene: TRBV18
J gene: TRBJ1-1
CDR3 protein: CASSLWDRGFGTEAFF

V gene: TRBV11-2
J gene: TRBJ1-2
CDR3 protein: CASSLDTSGTAIGGYTF

V gene: TRBV10-3
J gene: TRBJ2-1
CDR3 protein: CAISESGGNNEQFF

V gene: TRBV5-1
J gene: TRBJ2-3
CDR3 protein: CASSLTSLAGGSTDTQYF

V gene: TRBV27
J gene: TRBJ1-5
CDR3 protein: CASSLMGPSNQPQHF

V gene: TRBV29-1
J gene: TRBJ1-2
CDR3 protein: CSVDAGTFYGYTF

V gene: TRBV19
J gene: TRBJ2-2
CDR3 protein: CASSMNPGVAGELFF

V gene: TRBV20-1
J gene: TRBJ1-2
CDR3 protein: CSAIQGAGYTF

V gene: TRBV6-6
J gene: TRBJ1-2
CDR3 protein: CACAPGAGGYTF

V gene: TRBV24-1
J gene: TRBJ2-2
CDR3 protein: CATSDLAGNTGELFF

V gene: TRBV18
J gene: TRBJ1-2
CDR3 protein: CASSRPQGAYTF

V gene: TRBV5-4
J gene: TRBJ1-2
CDR3 protein: CASSTETGTGVYGYTF

V gene: TRBV3-1/TRBV3-2
J gene: TRBJ2-4
CDR3 protein: CASSQTKQELNIQYF

V gene: TRBV7-9
J gene: TRBJ1-1
CDR3 protein: CASSPVDRGGNTEAFF

V gene: TRBV6-5
J gene: TRBJ2-7
CDR3 protein: CASKGTSGGLYEQYF

V gene: TRBV24-1
J gene: TRBJ2-4
CDR3 protein: CATSDGNSGGVAKNIQYF

V gene: TRBV10-3
J gene: TRBJ2-7
CDR3 protein: CAISSTGASYEQYF

V gene: TRBV19
J gene: TRBJ2-1
CDR3 protein: CASTSMGALSGNEQFF

V gene: TRBV7-2
J gene: TRBJ1-4
CDR3 protein: CASSFKTGAKLFF

V gene: TRBV5-1
J gene: TRBJ2-1
CDR3 protein: CASSFTSGSYNEQFF

V gene: TRBV10-3
J gene: TRBJ2-7
CDR3 protein: CAIAGTAYSYEQYF

V gene: TRBV9
J gene: TRBJ1-3
CDR3 protein: CASSKPPGGDTIYF

V gene: TRBV20-1
J gene: TRBJ1-1
CDR3 protein: CSAAEGEEAFF

V gene: TRBV7-8
J gene: TRBJ2-7
CDR3 protein: CASSLRDRVVEQYF

V gene: TRBV9
J gene: TRBJ2-1
CDR3 protein: CASSVGDQKWNEQFF

V gene: TRBV11-3
J gene: TRBJ2-2
CDR3 protein: CASSGVRTPNTGELFF

V gene: TRBV10-1
J gene: TRBJ2-1
CDR3 protein: CASSESGSGGQYNEQFF

V gene: TRBV19
J gene: TRBJ1-5
CDR3 protein: CASSVLDRGSNQPQHF

V gene: TRBV28
J gene: TRBJ1-1
CDR3 protein: CASSLSVVNTEAFF

V gene: TRBV7-2
J gene: TRBJ2-4
CDR3 protein: CASSAASGGAKNIQYF

V gene: TRBV2
J gene: TRBJ1-4
CDR3 protein: CASSLRLHEKLFF